Listed here are 8 T cell receptor beta chains from one sample, sequenced in a study of Ad26.COV2.S vaccination and SARS-CoV-2 variants. Method: immunoSEQ multiplex PCR; TCRdb's copy keeps in-frame clones and lacks some. The data show about 680,000 clones, with more than 80% seen just once and over 1.3% held by the top ten. Treatment denoted: some 20 received Ad26.COV2.S at low or high dose, single or two shots; about 5 received placebo; per-sample allocation not given. Vaccine and placebo recipients were sampled on day 63 after the first injection. Sample: peripheral blood, taken in a trial of Ad26.COV2.S vaccine versus placebo. The origin of the receptors is a person between 18 and 60 years old who received the Ad26.COV2.S COVID-19 vaccine or a placebo.

V usage is TRBV13 and J usage is TRBJ2-1; 11 bases fit TRBD2. Germline V CDR1 and CDR2: PRHDT, FYEKMQ (reference sequence). CDR3 length equals 16 residues. The junction had 5 bases not matched to a gene; V was cut back by 3 bases and J by 4 bases. The CDR3 reads CASSLFSGGAYNEQFF. In DNA, the CDR3 is TGTGCCAGCAGCTTGTTTAGCGGGGGGGCTTACAATGAGCAGTTCTTC. Based on the CDR3 plus reference TRBV13 and TRBJ2-1, the full variable domain is AAGVIQSPRHLIKEKRETATLKCYPIPRHDTVYWYQQGPGQDPQFLISFYEKMQSDKGSIPDRFSAQQFSDYHSELNMSSLELGDSALYFCASSLFSGGAYNEQFFGPGTRLTVL.

V usage is TRBV4-2 and J usage is TRBJ2-5; maybe TRBD1 (5 bases). Trimming removed 1 base at V and 2 bases at J, with 11 bases between. CDR3 size: 15 residues. The germline V gene encodes CDR1 LGHNA and CDR2 YNFKEQ. CDR3 sequence (DNA): TGTGCCAGCAGCCAAGCTGGGGCGGAACAAGAGACCCAGTACTTC. It is translated as CASSQAGAEQETQYF.

This sequence joins TRBV5-6 and TRBJ2-3; a possible D gene is TRBD2 (7 bases). There are 16 residues in the CDR3. The germline V and J ends were trimmed by 3 bases and 2 bases, with 16 bases remaining between them. Germline CDR1 is SGHDT and CDR2 is YYEEEE. In DNA, the CDR3 is TGTGCCAGCAGCTCCTTCGGGGGGCGCGCCACAGATACGCAGTATTTT. As protein: CASSSFGGRATDTQYF. The complete variable domain, with remaining parts taken from reference TRBV5-6 and TRBJ2-3, reads DAGVTQSPTHLIKTRGQQVTLRCSPKSGHDTVSWYQQALGQGPQFIFQYYEEEERQRGNFPDRFSGHQFPNYSSELNVNALLLGDSALYLCASSSFGGRATDTQYFGPGTRLTVL.

This rearrangement joins TRBV18 to TRBJ1-6; D perhaps matches TRBD1 (6 bases). The CDR3 spans 15 residues. Germline CDR1 is KGHSH and CDR2 is LQKENI. The ends were cut back, 2 bases at V and 8 bases at J, with 13 bases in the middle. DNA of the CDR3: TGTGCCAGCTCACCAAGCCCGGGGGCGGATTCACCCCTCCACTTT. It yields the protein CASSPSPGADSPLHF.

J is TRBJ2-1 and V is TRBV10-3, with 10 bases identical to TRBD2. V trimming: 0 bases; J trimming: 8 bases; junction bases outside the gene matches: 10. This CDR3 region has 17 residues. Per germline, CDR1 ENHRY and CDR2 SYGVKD. Written as DNA, the CDR3 is TGTGCCATCAGTGAGTCGAGGAGCGGGAGGGCCGAGTATGAGCAGTTCTTC. Translated: CAISESRSGRAEYEQFF.

The genes are TRBV9 and TRBJ2-3; D is uncertain. The CDR3 covers 13 residues. V was clipped by 4 bases and J by 8 bases, with 14 bases between them. CDR1 is SGDLS, CDR2 YYNGEE, per germline. The CDR3 region has the DNA TGTGCCAGCAGCCAAAATGCCCCATCTACGCAGTATTTT. Translating gives CASSQNAPSTQYF.

In this sample, this clone turned up a few times. At one boundary the junction diverges from the germline segment, which might be a read error. The chain recombines TRBV7-7 with TRBJ2-5, with 11 bases that match TRBD2. This CDR3 region has 16 residues. Germline V CDR1 and CDR2: SSHAT, FNYEAQ (reference sequence). CDR3 nucleotide sequence: TGTGCTAGCAGCTTTGGACTAGCGGGTAACCAAGAGACCCAGTACTTC. Translation: CASSFGLAGNQETQYF.

V usage is TRBV10-3 and J usage is TRBJ1-5; D may be TRBD1 (5 bases). This CDR3 has 14 amino acids. Germline CDR1 reads ENHRY; CDR2 reads SYGVKD. The V end was cut by 4 bases, the J end by 5 bases, with 12 bases between. In DNA, the CDR3 is TGTGCCATCAGTGTTGGAGGGGCGCATCAGCCCCAGCATTTT. The encoded protein is CAISVGGAHQPQHF.